This T cell receptor beta chain was documented in a study of T-cell memory formation after mild COVID-19. Whole-study context: Largely, the TCR clusters proved donor specific. Study-wide results and caveats: Later expanders leaned CD4+, whereas day 15 to 85 contracting clones were balanced CD4/CD8.

This clonotype was detected a few times. Antigen: not known. After 5'RACE with constant-segment primers, TCR alpha and TCR beta cDNA libraries carrying sample barcodes and UMIs were obtained. A single record per CDR3 protein comes from TCRdb applying MiXCR to the 5' RACE reads. This table has roughly 120,000 distinct CDR3 sequences, approximately 16% appearing once. CDR3 length: 13 amino acids. From germline, CDR1 is MNHEY and CDR2 SVGAGI. Trimming removed 4 bases from V and 10 bases from J; junction bases left unmatched: 8. This TCR came from an adult woman who had mild COVID-19 (a few samples of this study predate the infection). Cell type and time point are not known. Specimen: PBMCs or a T cell subset sorted from them (not recorded which). The genes are TRBV6-5 and TRBJ1-1, with 8 bases that match TRBD1. The CDR3 here is CASSSPGGRSAFF. The DNA for the CDR3 is TGTGCCAGCAGTTCTCCAGGGGGCAGATCAGCTTTCTTT.